Here is one TCR beta chain with its context. What antigen it recognizes has not been identified. No quality values exist for individual bases; no much larger clone is one base distant. Enrolling through a virtual design, the prospective study's participants ranged in age from about 18 to 89 years and lived across 24 United States geographic areas. Cohort assignment in the prospective study relied on participant-reported clinical history from a screening survey and a study questionnaire. Recovered participants in ImmuneRACE Cohort 3 were defined as having two consecutive negative NP/OP PCR tests, clearance from a healthcare professional, or resolution of symptoms. In the prospective study, whole blood, serum and a nasopharyngeal or oropharyngeal swab were collected from each participant by mobile phlebotomists. Participants in the prospective study had the option to provide additional blood draws and questionnaires over a roughly two-month period. Before DNA extraction, blood samples from the prospective study were shipped at room temperature or frozen.

This sample was taken from a study of blood T cell repertoires in COVID-19 (dated by TCRdb to about 2020). About the study as a whole: Collaborator samples came from the United States, Italy and Spain and covered acute and convalescent phases of COVID-19. A freely available public database, intended as a resource for researchers studying the immune response to SARS-CoV-2, is where the repertoires were released. The material from the prospective study consisted of cDNA or gDNA derived from T cells, B-cell-depleted T cells, or PBMCs. The dataset comprised deeply sampled blood TCRbeta repertoires from subjects exposed to, actively infected with, or recovered from COVID-19. Sample metadata almost always included a de-identified subject ID, COVID-19 status, age in years and sex. The samples were drawn from two sources: the first 160 participants of the ongoing ImmuneRACE study, and 950 to 1,500 subjects contributed by 6 global collaborators. HLA class I and class II types, where available, came from metadata supplied by the sample provider rather than from assay-based typing.

What the research found in general, with its limitations: The amount of clinical and demographic metadata varied by source and participant and was provided uncurated.

CDR1 and CDR2 were assigned from the germline V gene (reference sequence) as MNHEY and SMNVEV. V and J lose 6 bases and 5 bases, and a span of 14 bases separates them. The CDR3, from cysteine to phenylalanine, totals 14 residues. The sequence is cut down to CDR3 DNA, 42 bases in frame from base 1. The immunoSEQ Assay, a bias-controlled multiplex PCR, was used to amplify TCRbeta CDR3 regions from genomic DNA. The paper's processing steps were these. Within the assay, amplification of reference gene primers was used to estimate how many nucleated cells each sample contained. To quantify the absolute abundance of each unique TCRbeta CDR3 rearrangement, sequence reads were collapsed and filtered. For each sample, productive Simpson clonality was calculated as the square root of Simpson's diversity index over productive rearrangements. TCRdb mirrors the immuneACCESS table, restricted to in-frame sequences. Some clones are absent from its copies; in checked studies, under half trace to an unresolved V gene, and the reason for the others is unknown. V, J and clone size were drawn from that table, and D and trimming were deduced from the DNA. In all, the sample holds under 300,000 clones, and 70% to 90% of those were seen once. Clones ranked in the top ten supply under 2.5% of the sample.

The chain was built from TRBV27 and TRBJ2-1, with TRBD1 as a weak D call on 5 bases. The sample was PBMCs or T cells enriched from blood (not recorded which). This clonotype originated in a woman aged 45-65 years who had recovered from COVID-19. CDR3 reads: CASRASGWNNEQFF. The nucleotide sequence is TGTGCCAGCAGGGCATCAGGGTGGAACAATGAGCAGTTCTTC.